This T cell receptor beta chain was obtained from a study of T cell clusters in autoimmune cytopenias. Study details: Per sample, median TRB depth was about 51,000 reads, yielding a median about 2,500 distinct clonotypes. Study results and caveats: Functional roles of the in silico T cell clusters still await experimental validation. TRB repertoire shifts in secondary cytopenia and chronic lymphocytic leukemia mostly reflected lymphoma, not autoimmunity.

TRB amplification used around 260 ng of peripheral blood genomic DNA. This clonotype shows up as medium-sized by frequency. Its antigen is unidentified. There are 14 residues in the CDR3. The germline V gene encodes CDR1 SQVTM and CDR2 ANQGSEA. TRB rearrangements were amplified by touch-down multiplex PCR with mixed TRB-A/B primers. TCRdb re-called the multiplex PCR reads and shows each CDR3 protein once, DNA omitted. This sample's table has around 15,000 distinct CDR3 sequences. The rearrangement uses TRBV29-1 and TRBJ2-3; TCRdb's D call, TRBD2, is unchecked because there is no DNA. The specimen sequenced was peripheral blood. The TCR originated in a human donor with an autoimmune cytopenia or autoimmune hepatitis (not recorded which). The CDR3 sequence is CSVEGAGGSDTQYF.